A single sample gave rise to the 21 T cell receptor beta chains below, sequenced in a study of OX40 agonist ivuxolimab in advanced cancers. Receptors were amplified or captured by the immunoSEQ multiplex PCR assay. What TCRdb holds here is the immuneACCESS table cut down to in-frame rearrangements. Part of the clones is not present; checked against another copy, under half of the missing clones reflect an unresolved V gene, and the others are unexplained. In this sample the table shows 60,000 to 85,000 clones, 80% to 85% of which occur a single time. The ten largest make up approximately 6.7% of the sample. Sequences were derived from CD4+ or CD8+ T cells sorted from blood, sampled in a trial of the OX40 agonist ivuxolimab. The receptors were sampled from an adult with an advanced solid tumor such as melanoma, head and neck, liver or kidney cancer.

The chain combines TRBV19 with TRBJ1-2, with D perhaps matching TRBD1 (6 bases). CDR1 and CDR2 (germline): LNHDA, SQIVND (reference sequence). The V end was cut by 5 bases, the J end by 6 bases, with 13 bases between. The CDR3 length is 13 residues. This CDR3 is CASSSRQVNGYTF. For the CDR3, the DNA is TGTGCCAGTAGTTCCAGACAGGTGAATGGCTACACCTTC.

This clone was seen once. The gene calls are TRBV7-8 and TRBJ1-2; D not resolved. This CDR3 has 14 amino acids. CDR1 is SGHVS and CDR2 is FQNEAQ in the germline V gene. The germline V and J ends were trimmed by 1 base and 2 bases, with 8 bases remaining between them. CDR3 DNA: TGTGCCAGCAGCTTAGGGACGGGAAACTATGGCTACACCTTC. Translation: CASSLGTGNYGYTF. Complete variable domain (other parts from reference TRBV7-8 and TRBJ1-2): GAGVSQSPRYKVAKRGQDVALRCDPISGHVSLFWYQQALGQGPEFLTYFQNEAQLDKSGLPSDRFFAERPEGSVSTLKIQRTQQEDSAVYLCASSLGTGNYGYTFGSGTRLTVV.

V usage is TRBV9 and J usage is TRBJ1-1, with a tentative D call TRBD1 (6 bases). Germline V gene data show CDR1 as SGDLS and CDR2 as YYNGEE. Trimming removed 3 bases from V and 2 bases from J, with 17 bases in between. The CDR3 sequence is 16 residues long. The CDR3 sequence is CASSGGLTFGNTEAFF. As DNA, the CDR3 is TGTGCCAGCAGCGGGGGGCTTACTTTCGGAAACACTGAAGCTTTCTTT.

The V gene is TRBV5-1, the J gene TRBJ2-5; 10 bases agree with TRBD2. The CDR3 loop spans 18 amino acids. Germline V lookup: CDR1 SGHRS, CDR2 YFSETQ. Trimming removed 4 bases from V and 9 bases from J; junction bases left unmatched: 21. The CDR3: CASSLEWASGSTGGAQYF. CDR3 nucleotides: TGCGCCAGCAGCCTCGAGTGGGCTAGCGGGAGTACGGGAGGGGCCCAGTACTTC.

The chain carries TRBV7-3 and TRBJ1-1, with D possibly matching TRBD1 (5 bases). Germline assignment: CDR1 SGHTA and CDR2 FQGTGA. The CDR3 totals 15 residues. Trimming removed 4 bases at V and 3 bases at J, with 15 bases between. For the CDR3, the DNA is TGTGCCAGCAGCTCCTCCGGGACTTCGCACACTGAAGCTTTCTTT. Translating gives CASSSSGTSHTEAFF.

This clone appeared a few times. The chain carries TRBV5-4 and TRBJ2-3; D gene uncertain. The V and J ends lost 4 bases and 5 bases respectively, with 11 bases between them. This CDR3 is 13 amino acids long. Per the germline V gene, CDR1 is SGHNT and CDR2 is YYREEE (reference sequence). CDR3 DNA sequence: TGTGCCAGCAGCCCGGGCCTGCGAGATACGCAGTATTTT. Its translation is CASSPGLRDTQYF.

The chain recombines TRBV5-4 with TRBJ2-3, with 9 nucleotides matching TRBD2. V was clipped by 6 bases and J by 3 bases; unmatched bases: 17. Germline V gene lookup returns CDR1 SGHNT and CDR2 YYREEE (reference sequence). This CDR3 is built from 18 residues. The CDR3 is CASTPGTSRMYGTDTQYF. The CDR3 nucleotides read TGTGCCAGCACGCCCGGGACTAGCAGAATGTATGGGACAGATACGCAGTATTTT.

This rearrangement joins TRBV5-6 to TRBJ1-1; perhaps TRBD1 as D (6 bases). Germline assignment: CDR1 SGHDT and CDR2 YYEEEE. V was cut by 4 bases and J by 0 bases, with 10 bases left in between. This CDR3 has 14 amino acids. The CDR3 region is CASSVTGLNTEAFF. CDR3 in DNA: TGTGCCAGCAGCGTGACAGGTCTGAACACTGAAGCTTTCTTT.

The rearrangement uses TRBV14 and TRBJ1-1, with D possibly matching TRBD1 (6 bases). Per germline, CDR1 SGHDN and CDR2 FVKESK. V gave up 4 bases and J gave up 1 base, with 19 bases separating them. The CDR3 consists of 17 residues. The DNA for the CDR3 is TGTGCCAGCAGCCCCACCTCATATAGGGGGGGGAACACTGAAGCTTTCTTT. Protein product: CASSPTSYRGGNTEAFF.

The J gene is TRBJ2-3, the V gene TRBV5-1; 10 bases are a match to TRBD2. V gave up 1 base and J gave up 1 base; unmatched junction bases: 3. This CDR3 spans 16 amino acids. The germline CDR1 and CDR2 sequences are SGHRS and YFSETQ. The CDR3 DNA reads TGCGCCAGCAGCTTGCTGCTAGCGGGGGGCACAGATACGCAGTATTTT. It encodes CASSLLLAGGTDTQYF.

CDR3 nucleotide sequence: TGTGCCAGCAGCTTAGCACCGGACAGGCCGAACACTGAAGCTTTCTTT. Translating gives CASSLAPDRPNTEAFF. This chain joins TRBV7-2 and TRBJ1-1; 7 bases fit TRBD1. Germline CDR1 and CDR2: SGHTA and FQGNSA. Unmatched junction bases numbered 5, after V lost 0 bases and J lost 1 base. The CDR3 runs to 16 residues.

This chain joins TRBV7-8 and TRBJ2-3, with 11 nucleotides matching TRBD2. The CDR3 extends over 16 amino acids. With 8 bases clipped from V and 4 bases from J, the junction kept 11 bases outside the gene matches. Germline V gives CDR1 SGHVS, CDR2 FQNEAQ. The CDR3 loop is CASGQLAGVMADTQYF. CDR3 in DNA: TGTGCCAGCGGACAACTAGCGGGAGTGATGGCAGATACGCAGTATTTT.

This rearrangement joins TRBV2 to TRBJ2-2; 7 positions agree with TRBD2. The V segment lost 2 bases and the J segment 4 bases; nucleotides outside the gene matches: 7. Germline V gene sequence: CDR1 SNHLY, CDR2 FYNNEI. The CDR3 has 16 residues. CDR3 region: CASSERSSGFTGELFF. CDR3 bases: TGTGCCAGCAGTGAACGGTCTAGCGGATTCACCGGGGAGCTGTTTTTT.

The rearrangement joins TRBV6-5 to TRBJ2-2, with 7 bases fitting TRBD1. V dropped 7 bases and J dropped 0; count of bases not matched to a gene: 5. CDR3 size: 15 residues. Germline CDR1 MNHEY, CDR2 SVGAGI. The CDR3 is CASTLTGANTGELFF. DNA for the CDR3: TGTGCCAGCACCCTAACAGGGGCGAACACCGGGGAGCTGTTTTTT.

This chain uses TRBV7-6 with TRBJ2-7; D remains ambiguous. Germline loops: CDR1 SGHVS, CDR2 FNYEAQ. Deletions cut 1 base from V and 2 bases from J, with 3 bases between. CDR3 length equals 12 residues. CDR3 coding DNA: TGTGCCAGCAGCTTAGACCCCTACGAGCAGTACTTC. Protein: CASSLDPYEQYF.

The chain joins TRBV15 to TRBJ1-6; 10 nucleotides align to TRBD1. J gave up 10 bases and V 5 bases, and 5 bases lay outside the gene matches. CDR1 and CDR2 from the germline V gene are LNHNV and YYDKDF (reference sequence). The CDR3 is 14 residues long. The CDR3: CATSGGTGVSPLHF. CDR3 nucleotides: TGTGCCACCAGCGGAGGGACAGGGGTGTCACCCCTCCACTTT.

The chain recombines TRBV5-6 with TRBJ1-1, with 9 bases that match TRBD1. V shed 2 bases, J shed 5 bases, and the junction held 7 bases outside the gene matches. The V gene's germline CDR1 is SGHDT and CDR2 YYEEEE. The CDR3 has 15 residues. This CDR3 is CASSFNRGLGTEAFF. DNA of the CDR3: TGTGCCAGCAGCTTTAACAGGGGGCTGGGGACTGAAGCTTTCTTT.

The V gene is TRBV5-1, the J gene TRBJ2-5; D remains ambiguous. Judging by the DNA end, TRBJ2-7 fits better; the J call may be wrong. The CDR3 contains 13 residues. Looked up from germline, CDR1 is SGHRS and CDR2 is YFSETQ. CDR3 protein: CASSLRNSYEQYF. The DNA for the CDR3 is TGCGCCAGCAGCTTACGGAATTCCTACGAGCAGTACTTC.

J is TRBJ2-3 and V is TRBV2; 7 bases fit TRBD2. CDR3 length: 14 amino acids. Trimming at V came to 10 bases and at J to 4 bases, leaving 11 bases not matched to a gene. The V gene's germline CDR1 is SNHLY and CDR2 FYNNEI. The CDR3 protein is CANKMRGGADTQYF. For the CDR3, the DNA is TGTGCCAACAAAATGCGGGGAGGGGCAGATACGCAGTATTTT.

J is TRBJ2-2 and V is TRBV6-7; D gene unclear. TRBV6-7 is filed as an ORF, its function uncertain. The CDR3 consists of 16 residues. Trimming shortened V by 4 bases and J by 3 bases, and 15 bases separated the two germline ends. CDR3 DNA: TGTGCCAGCAGTTGGCAGGAGCCCTTAGACACCGGGGAGCTGTTTTTT. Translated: CASSWQEPLDTGELFF.

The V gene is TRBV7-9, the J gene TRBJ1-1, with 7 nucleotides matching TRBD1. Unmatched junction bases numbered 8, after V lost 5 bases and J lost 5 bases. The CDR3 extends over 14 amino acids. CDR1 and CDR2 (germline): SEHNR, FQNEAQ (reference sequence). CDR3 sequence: CASSLSTGRTEAFF. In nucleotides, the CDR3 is TGTGCCAGCAGCCTATCGACAGGGAGAACTGAAGCTTTCTTT.